This TCR beta chain was sequenced during a study of monozygotic twins with inflammatory bowel disease. Study results and caveats: Distinction of different T cell subtypes was not possible.

Germline V CDR1 and CDR2: DFQATT, SNEGSKA (reference sequence). The CDR3 runs to 14 residues. The RNA usage for each TCR library was roughly 4,000 ng of total RNA. TCRdb reanalyzed the 5' RACE reads and collapses them to one entry per CDR3 protein, without DNA. The sample totals about 160,000 distinct CDR3 sequences. Comment on this clonotype: Its antigen is unknown.

Whole-blood RNA isolation (total RNA) proceeded without T cell sorting. The clonotype comes from a human donor with ulcerative colitis or Crohn's disease, or a healthy co-twin of an affected twin (not recorded which). The sequenced sample was blood. The rearrangement joins TRBV20-1 to TRBJ2-1. CDR3 protein: CSARELITYNEQFF.